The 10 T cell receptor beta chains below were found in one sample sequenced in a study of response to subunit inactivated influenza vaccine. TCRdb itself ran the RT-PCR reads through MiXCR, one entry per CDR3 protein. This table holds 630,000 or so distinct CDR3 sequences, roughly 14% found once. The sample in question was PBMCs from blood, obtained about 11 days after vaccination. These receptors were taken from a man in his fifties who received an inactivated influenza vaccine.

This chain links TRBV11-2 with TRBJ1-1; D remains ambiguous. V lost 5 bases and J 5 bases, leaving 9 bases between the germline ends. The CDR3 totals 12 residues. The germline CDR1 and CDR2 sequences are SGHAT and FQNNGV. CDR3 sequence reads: CASSHPKTEAFF. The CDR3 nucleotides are TGTGCCAGCAGCCACCCGAAAACTGAAGCTTTCTTT.

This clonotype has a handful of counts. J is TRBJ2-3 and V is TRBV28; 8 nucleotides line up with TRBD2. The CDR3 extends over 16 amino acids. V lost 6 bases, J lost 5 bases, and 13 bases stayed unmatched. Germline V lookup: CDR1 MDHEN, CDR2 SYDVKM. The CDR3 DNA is TGTGCCAGCAGCCGTGGACTAGCCCAGAGAGAAGATACGCAGTATTTT. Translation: CASSRGLAQREDTQYF.

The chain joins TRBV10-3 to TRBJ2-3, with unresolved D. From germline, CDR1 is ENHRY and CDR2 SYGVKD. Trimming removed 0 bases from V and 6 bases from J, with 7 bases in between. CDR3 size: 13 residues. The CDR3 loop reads CAISESPIDTQYF. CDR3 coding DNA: TGTGCCATCAGTGAGTCTCCCATCGATACGCAGTATTTT.

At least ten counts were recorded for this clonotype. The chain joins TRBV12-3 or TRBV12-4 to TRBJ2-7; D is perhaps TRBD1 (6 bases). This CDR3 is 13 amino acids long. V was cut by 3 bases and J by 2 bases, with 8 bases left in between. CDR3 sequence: CASSFDRTYEQYF. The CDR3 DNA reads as TGTGCCAGCAGTTTCGACAGGACCTACGAGCAGTACTTC.

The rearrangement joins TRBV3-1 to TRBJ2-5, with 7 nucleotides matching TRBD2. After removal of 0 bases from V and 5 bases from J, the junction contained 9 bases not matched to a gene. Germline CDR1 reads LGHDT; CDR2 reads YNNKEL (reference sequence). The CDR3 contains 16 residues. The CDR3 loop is CASSQDGAGVRETQYF. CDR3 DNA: TGTGCCAGCAGCCAAGACGGTGCGGGAGTTCGGGAGACCCAGTACTTC.

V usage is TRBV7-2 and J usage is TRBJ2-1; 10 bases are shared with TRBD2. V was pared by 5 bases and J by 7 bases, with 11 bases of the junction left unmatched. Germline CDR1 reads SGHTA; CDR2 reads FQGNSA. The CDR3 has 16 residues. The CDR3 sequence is CASSLMSGREKNEQFF. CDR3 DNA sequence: TGTGCCAGCAGCCTAATGAGCGGGAGGGAAAAGAATGAGCAGTTCTTC.

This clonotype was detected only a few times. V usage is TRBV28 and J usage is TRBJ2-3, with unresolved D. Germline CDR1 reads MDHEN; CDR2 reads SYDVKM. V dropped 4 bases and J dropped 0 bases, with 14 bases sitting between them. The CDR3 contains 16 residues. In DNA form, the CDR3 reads TGTGCCAGCAGTTCCCCTCTACGTTCTAGCACAGATACGCAGTATTTT. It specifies CASSSPLRSSTDTQYF.

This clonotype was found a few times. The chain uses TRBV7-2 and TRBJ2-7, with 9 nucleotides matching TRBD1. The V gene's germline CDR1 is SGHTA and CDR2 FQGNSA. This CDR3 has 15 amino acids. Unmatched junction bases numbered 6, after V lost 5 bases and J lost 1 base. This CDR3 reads CASSLQTGGSYEQYF. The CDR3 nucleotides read TGTGCCAGCAGCCTTCAGACAGGGGGGTCCTACGAGCAGTACTTC.

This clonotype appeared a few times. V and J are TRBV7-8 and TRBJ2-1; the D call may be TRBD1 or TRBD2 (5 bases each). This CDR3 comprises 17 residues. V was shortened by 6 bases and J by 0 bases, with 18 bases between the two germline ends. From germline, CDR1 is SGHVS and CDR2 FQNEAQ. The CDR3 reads CASRPGTATSSYNEQFF. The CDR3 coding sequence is TGTGCCAGCAGGCCCGGGACCGCAACGAGCTCCTACAATGAGCAGTTCTTC.

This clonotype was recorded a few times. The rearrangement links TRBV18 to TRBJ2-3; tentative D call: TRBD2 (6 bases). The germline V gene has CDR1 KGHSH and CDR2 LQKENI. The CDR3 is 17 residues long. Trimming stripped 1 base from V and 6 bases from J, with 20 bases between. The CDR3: CASSPLGTVITSDTQYF. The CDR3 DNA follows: TGTGCCAGCTCACCACTCGGGACTGTCATAACCTCGGATACGCAGTATTTT.